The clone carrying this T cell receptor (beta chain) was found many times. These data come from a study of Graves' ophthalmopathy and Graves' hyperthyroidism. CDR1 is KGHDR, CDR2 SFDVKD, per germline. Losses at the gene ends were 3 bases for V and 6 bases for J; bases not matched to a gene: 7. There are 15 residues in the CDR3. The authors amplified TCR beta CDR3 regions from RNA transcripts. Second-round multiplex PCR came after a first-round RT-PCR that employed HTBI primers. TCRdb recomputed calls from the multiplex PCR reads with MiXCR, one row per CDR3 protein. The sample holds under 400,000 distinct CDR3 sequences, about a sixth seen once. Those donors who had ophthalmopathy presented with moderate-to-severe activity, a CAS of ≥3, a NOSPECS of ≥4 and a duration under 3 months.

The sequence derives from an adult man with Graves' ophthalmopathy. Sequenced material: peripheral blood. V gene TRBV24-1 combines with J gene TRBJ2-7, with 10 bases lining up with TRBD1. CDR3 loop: CATSDPAGTGAEQYF. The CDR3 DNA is TGTGCCACCAGTGATCCGGCCGGGACAGGGGCCGAGCAGTACTTC.